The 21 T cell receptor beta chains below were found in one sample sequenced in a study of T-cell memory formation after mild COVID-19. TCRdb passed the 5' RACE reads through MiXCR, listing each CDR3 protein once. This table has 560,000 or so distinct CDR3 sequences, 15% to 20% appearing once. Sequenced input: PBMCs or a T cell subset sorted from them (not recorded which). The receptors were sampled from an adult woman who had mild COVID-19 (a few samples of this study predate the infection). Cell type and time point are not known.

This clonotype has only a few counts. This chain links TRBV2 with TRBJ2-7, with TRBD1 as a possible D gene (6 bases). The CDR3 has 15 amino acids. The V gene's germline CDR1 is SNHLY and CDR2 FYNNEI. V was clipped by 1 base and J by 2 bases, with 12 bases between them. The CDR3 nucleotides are TGTGCCAGCAGTGAAGGGGACACCCAAACCTACGAGCAGTACTTC. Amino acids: CASSEGDTQTYEQYF.

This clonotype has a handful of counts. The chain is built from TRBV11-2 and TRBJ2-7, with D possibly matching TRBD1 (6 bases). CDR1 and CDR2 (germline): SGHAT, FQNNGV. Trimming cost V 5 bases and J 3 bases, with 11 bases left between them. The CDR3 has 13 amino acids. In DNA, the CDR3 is TGTGCCAGCAGCAGGACAGACCGCTACGAGCAGTACTTC. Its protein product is CASSRTDRYEQYF.

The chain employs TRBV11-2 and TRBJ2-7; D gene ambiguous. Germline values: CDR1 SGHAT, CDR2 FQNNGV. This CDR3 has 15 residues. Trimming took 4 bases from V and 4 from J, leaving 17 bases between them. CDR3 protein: CASSSTQVSSYEQYF. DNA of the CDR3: TGTGCCAGCAGCTCCACCCAGGTGAGCTCTTACGAGCAGTACTTC.

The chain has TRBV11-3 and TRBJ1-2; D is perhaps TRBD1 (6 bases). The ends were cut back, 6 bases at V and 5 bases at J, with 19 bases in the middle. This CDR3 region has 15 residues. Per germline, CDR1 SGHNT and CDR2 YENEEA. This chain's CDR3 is CASRPPRRGKYGYTF. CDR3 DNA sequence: TGTGCCAGCAGGCCCCCTAGGAGGGGGAAATATGGCTACACCTTC.

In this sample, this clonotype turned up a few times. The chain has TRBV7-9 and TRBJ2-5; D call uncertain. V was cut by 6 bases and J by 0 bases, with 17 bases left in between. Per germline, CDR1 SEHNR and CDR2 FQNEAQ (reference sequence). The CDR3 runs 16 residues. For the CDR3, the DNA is TGTGCCAGCAGTCCAAGCCCAGTCCTGTACCAAGAGACCCAGTACTTC. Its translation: CASSPSPVLYQETQYF.

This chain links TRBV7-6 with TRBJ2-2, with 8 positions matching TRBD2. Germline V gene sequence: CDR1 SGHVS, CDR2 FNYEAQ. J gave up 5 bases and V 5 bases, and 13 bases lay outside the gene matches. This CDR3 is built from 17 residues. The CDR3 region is CASSRSAGGVRTGELFF. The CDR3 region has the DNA TGTGCCAGCAGCCGCTCCGCGGGGGGCGTGAGAACCGGGGAGCTGTTTTTT.

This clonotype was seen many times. The CDR3 region is CASSLAGLRGGEQFF. CDR3 DNA: TGTGCCAGCAGTTTAGCGGGACTCCGCGGGGGTGAGCAGTTCTTC. The V and J genes are TRBV12-3 or TRBV12-4 and TRBJ2-1; 7 bases line up with TRBD2. The CDR3 covers 15 residues. The J segment lost 9 bases and the V segment lost 0 bases, leaving 8 bases of the junction unmatched.

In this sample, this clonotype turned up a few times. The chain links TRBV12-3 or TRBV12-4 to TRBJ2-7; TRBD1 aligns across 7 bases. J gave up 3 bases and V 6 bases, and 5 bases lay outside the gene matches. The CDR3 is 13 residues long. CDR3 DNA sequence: TGTGCCAGCAGGTCAGGGACAGTCTACGAGCAGTACTTC. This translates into CASRSGTVYEQYF.

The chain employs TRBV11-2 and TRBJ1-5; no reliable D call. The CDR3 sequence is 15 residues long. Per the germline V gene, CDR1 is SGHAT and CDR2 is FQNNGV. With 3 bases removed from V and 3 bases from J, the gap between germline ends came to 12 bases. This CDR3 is CASSLDPGPNQPQHF. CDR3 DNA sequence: TGTGCCAGCAGCTTGGACCCCGGCCCCAATCAGCCCCAGCATTTT.

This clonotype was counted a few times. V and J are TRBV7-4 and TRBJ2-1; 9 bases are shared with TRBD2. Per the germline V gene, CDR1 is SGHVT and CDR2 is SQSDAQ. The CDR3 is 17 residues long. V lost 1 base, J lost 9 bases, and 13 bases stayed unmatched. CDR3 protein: CASSLGGLAGRAIEQFF. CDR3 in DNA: TGTGCCAGCAGCTTAGGAGGCCTAGCGGGGAGGGCGATTGAGCAGTTCTTC.

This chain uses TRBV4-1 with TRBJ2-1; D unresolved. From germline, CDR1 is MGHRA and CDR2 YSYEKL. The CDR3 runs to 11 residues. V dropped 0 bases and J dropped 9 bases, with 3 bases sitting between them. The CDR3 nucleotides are TGCGCCAGCAGCCAAGATGTTGAGCAGTTCTTC. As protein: CASSQDVEQFF.

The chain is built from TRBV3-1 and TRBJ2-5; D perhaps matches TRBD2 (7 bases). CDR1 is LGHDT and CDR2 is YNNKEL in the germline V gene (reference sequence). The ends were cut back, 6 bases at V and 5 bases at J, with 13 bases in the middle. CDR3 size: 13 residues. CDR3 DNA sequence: TGTGCCAGCAGGTCGGGGGGCTGGGAGACCCAGTACTTC. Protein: CASRSGGWETQYF.

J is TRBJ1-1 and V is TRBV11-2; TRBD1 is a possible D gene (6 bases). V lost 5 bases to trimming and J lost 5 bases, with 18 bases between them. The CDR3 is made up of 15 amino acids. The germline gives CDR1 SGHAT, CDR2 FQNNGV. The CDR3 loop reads CASSPRRGAWTEAFF. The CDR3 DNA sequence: TGTGCCAGCAGCCCGCGGCGGGGGGCATGGACTGAAGCTTTCTTT.

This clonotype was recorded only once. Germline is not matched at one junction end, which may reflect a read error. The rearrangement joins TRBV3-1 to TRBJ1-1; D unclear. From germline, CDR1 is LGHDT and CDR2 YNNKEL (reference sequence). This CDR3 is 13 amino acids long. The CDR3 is CASSKDGGSEAFF. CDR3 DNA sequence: TGTGCCAGCAGCAAAGATGGCGGGTCCGAAGCTTTCTTT.

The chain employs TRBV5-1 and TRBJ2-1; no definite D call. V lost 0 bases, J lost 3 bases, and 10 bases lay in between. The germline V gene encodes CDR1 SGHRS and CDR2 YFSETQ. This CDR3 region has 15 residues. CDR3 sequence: CASSLGADYYNEQFF. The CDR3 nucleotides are TGCGCCAGCAGCTTGGGGGCGGATTACTACAATGAGCAGTTCTTC. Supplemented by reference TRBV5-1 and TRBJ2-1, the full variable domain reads KAGVTQTPRYLIKTRGQQVTLSCSPISGHRSVSWYQQTPGQGLQFLFEYFSETQRNKGNFPGRFSGRQFSNSRSEMNVSTLELGDSALYLCASSLGADYYNEQFFGPGTRLTVL.

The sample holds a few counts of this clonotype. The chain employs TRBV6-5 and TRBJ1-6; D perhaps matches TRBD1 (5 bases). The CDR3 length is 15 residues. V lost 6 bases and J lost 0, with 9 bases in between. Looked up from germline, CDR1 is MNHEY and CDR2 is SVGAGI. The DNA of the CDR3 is TGTGCCAGCAGGGGGGGTGGCTCCTATAATTCACCCCTCCACTTT. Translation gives CASRGGGSYNSPLHF.

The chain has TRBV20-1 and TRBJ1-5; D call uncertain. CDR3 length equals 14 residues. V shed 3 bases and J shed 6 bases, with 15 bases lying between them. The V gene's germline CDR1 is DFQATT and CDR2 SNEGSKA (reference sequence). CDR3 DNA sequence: TGCAGTGCTAGCGGAGGCCTTGGCGGTCAGCCCCAGCATTTT. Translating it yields CSASGGLGGQPQHF.

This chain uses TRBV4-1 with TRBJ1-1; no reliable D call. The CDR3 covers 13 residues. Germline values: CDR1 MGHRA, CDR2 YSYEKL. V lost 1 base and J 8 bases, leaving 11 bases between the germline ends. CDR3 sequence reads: CASSQVRATEAFF. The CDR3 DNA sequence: TGCGCCAGCAGCCAAGTTCGGGCCACCGAAGCTTTCTTT.

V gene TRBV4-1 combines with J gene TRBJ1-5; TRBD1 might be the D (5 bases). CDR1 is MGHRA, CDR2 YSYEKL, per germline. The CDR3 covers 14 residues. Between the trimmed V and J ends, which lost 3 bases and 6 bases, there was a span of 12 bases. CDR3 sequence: CASSHPGRGQPQHF. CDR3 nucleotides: TGCGCCAGCAGCCACCCCGGGAGGGGTCAGCCCCAGCATTTT.

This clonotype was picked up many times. This CDR3 is CASSQGQHTDTQYF. The DNA of the CDR3 is TGCGCCAGCAGCCAGGGACAGCACACAGATACGCAGTATTTT. The chain recombines TRBV5-1 with TRBJ2-3, with 7 bases matching TRBD1. Trimming at V came to 4 bases and at J to 2 bases, leaving 4 bases not matched to a gene. Germline CDR1 is SGHRS and CDR2 is YFSETQ. The length of the CDR3 is 14 residues.

Written as DNA, the CDR3 is TGTGCCAGCAGCCTAACCAGGATAATCCAAGGGGACGAGCAGTACTTC. It is translated as CASSLTRIIQGDEQYF. This chain joins TRBV4-2 and TRBJ2-7, with D perhaps matching TRBD1 (5 bases). The CDR3 is 16 residues long. Germline V CDR1 and CDR2: LGHNA, YNFKEQ. V gave up 4 bases and J gave up 5 bases, with 21 bases separating them.